One and the same sample provided the 24 T cell receptor beta chains below, sequenced in a study of cytotoxic CD8 clonotypes in ibrutinib-treated CLL. The data were produced by immunoSEQ multiplex PCR, yet TCRdb's version contains in-frame clones alone and is incomplete. This table holds more than 200,000 clones, 70% found once. This specimen was PBMCs, taken after 24 months of ibrutinib treatment. The receptors stem from a human donor with chronic lymphocytic leukemia.

This clone has just one count. The J gene is TRBJ2-3, the V gene TRBV29-1; D is ambiguous. The CDR3 sequence is 14 residues long. The V and J ends lost 6 bases and 0 bases respectively, with 13 bases between them. The germline V gene has CDR1 SQVTM and CDR2 ANQGSEA. CDR3 nucleotide sequence: TGCAGCGTAGACAAGGCCACTAGCACAGATACGCAGTATTTT. This gives the protein CSVDKATSTDTQYF.

The chain recombines TRBV28 with TRBJ1-2; maybe TRBD1 (5 bases). Deletions cut 5 bases from V and 6 bases from J, with 16 bases between. CDR3 length: 14 amino acids. Germline assignment: CDR1 MDHEN and CDR2 SYDVKM. The CDR3 DNA is TGTGCCAGCAGTGCGGGGGGTCTGGGCGATGGCTACACCTTC. Its translation is CASSAGGLGDGYTF.

V and J are TRBV7-2 and TRBJ2-5; D remains unclear. The CDR3 contains 12 residues. V was cut by 4 bases and J by 4 bases, with 7 bases left in between. Per the germline V gene, CDR1 is SGHTA and CDR2 is FQGNSA. The CDR3 reads CASSSYIETQYF. CDR3 bases: TGTGCCAGCAGCTCCTACATAGAGACCCAGTACTTC.

V gene TRBV7-3 combines with J gene TRBJ1-1; D unclear. The V gene's germline CDR1 is SGHTA and CDR2 FQGTGA. Trimming pared 5 bases from V and 0 bases from J, leaving 7 bases between. The CDR3 is 13 residues long. The CDR3 loop is CASSAEVNTEAFF. For the CDR3, the DNA is TGTGCCAGCAGCGCCGAGGTGAACACTGAAGCTTTCTTT. Together with reference TRBV7-3 and TRBJ1-1, the CDR3 gives the full variable domain: GAGVSQTPSNKVTEKGKYVELRCDPISGHTALYWYRQSLGQGPEFLIYFQGTGAADDSGLPNDRFFAVRPEGSVSTLKIQRTERGDSAVYLCASSAEVNTEAFFGQGTRLTVV.

V gene TRBV25-1 combines with J gene TRBJ2-2, with a weak D call TRBD2 (6 bases). V lost 6 bases and J 4 bases, leaving 15 bases between the germline ends. The germline gives CDR1 MGHDK, CDR2 SYGVNS. This CDR3 spans 15 amino acids. This chain's CDR3 is CASSAPGSSTGELFF. CDR3 coding DNA: TGTGCCAGCAGCGCCCCCGGGAGCAGCACCGGGGAGCTGTTTTTT.

V is TRBV5-1 and J is TRBJ2-3; possibly TRBD1 for D (5 bases). CDR3 length: 15 residues. The V gene lost 0 bases and the J gene lost 4 bases, with 12 bases spanning the gap. Germline-derived CDR1 and CDR2 are SGHRS and YFSETQ. The CDR3 DNA is TGCGCCAGCAGCTTGGGTTCAGGGCCCGCAGATACGCAGTATTTT. Its protein is CASSLGSGPADTQYF.

V gene TRBV4-1 combines with J gene TRBJ1-2; no clear D gene. Trimming pared 0 bases from V and 7 bases from J, leaving 9 bases between. CDR3 size: 13 residues. Germline assignment: CDR1 MGHRA and CDR2 YSYEKL. The CDR3, as DNA: TGCGCCAGCAGCCAAGATCGGCGTGGTGGCTACACCTTC. The encoded protein is CASSQDRRGGYTF.

This clone has just a few counts. The rearrangement joins TRBV29-1 to TRBJ2-2; D is unresolved. The CDR3 covers 11 residues. Germline assignment: CDR1 SQVTM and CDR2 ANQGSEA. V was pared by 7 bases and J by 5 bases, with 8 bases between. This chain's CDR3 is CSATRTGELFF. For the CDR3, the DNA is TGCAGCGCCACGAGGACCGGGGAGCTGTTTTTT.

The rearrangement uses TRBV27 and TRBJ2-7; D might be TRBD2 (6 bases). Per germline, CDR1 MNHEY and CDR2 SMNVEV (reference sequence). The V and J ends lost 7 bases and 5 bases respectively, with 12 bases between them. The CDR3 contains 12 residues. DNA of the CDR3: TGTGCCAGCACGGGCCCGGGGGACGAGCAGTACTTC. It encodes CASTGPGDEQYF.

The sample holds a few counts of this clone. Other DNA sequences within the sample encode an identical CDR3. The chain combines TRBV28 with TRBJ2-7; unclear D gene. Germline CDR1 is MDHEN and CDR2 is SYDVKM. V was clipped by 2 bases and J by 5 bases, with 1 base between them. This CDR3 contains 10 residues. The CDR3 DNA sequence: TGTGCCAGCAGTTTAAACGAGCAGTACTTC. Amino acid sequence: CASSLNEQYF.

This chain uses TRBV6-5 with TRBJ1-2; D is undetermined. V was clipped by 6 bases and J by 6 bases, with 17 bases between them. Germline values: CDR1 MNHEY, CDR2 SVGAGI. The CDR3 contains 14 residues. CDR3 in amino acids: CASSHYLLEDGYTF. The CDR3 DNA follows: TGTGCCAGCAGCCACTATCTCTTAGAGGATGGCTACACCTTC.

The genes are TRBV5-6 and TRBJ2-3, with D possibly TRBD2 on 6 matching bases. Between the trimmed V and J ends, which lost 1 base and 3 bases, there was a span of 15 bases. There are 16 residues in the CDR3. Per germline, CDR1 SGHDT and CDR2 YYEEEE. The CDR3 sequence is CASSLWEALGTDTQYF. For the CDR3, the DNA is TGTGCCAGCAGCTTGTGGGAGGCGCTGGGGACAGATACGCAGTATTTT.

The chain recombines TRBV7-6 with TRBJ2-7; 8 bases match TRBD1. The CDR3 consists of 14 residues. Germline assignment: CDR1 SGHVS and CDR2 FNYEAQ. V shed 5 bases and J 5 bases; nucleotides not matched to a gene: 8. The CDR3, as DNA: TGTGCCAGCAGCCAAGCCGGGACAGGTGACGAGCAGTACTTC. Encoded protein: CASSQAGTGDEQYF. The entire variable domain, with the rest obtained from reference TRBV7-6 and TRBJ2-7, is as follows: GAGVSQSPRYKVTKRGQDVALRCDPISGHVSLYWYRQALGQGPEFLTYFNYEAQQDKSGLPNDRFSAERPEGSISTLTIQRTEQRDSAMYRCASSQAGTGDEQYFGPGTRLTVT.

J is TRBJ1-1 and V is TRBV18, with TRBD1 matching 7 bases. CDR1 is KGHSH and CDR2 is LQKENI in the germline V gene. Trimming took 0 bases from V and 4 from J; bases not matched to a gene: 5. The CDR3 has 15 residues. CDR3 residues: CASSPPRQGSTEAFF. The CDR3 DNA reads as TGTGCCAGCTCACCACCTCGACAGGGTTCCACTGAAGCTTTCTTT.

The V gene is TRBV29-1, the J gene TRBJ2-1, with TRBD1 matching 8 bases. V shed 8 bases, J shed 4 bases, and the junction held 10 bases outside the gene matches. Looked up from germline, CDR1 is SQVTM and CDR2 is ANQGSEA. The CDR3 covers 14 residues. Here the CDR3 reads CSSSFTGGYNEQFF. CDR3 bases: TGCAGCTCCAGCTTCACAGGGGGATACAATGAGCAGTTCTTC.

This chain links TRBV6-1 with TRBJ2-2; maybe TRBD1 (5 bases). Trimming removed 4 bases from V and 5 bases from J, with 11 bases in between. The CDR3 loop spans 14 amino acids. From germline, CDR1 is MNHNS and CDR2 SASEGT. The CDR3 DNA sequence: TGTGCCAGCAGTGTAACACAGGTTACCGGGGAGCTGTTTTTT. The encoded protein is CASSVTQVTGELFF.

The CDR3 sequence is CASSQDRTQETQYF. The CDR3, as DNA: TGTGCCAGCAGCCAAGATAGGACTCAAGAGACCCAGTACTTC. The chain couples TRBV4-2 to TRBJ2-5; perhaps TRBD2 as D (5 bases). V lost 0 bases and J 2 bases, leaving 7 bases between the germline ends. This CDR3 comprises 14 residues. Germline CDR1 LGHNA, CDR2 YNFKEQ.

There are a few counts of this clone. This chain connects TRBV4-2 to TRBJ2-7; 7 nucleotides agree with TRBD1. This CDR3 comprises 14 residues. With 4 bases clipped from V and 8 bases from J, the junction kept 11 bases outside the gene matches. CDR1 and CDR2 from the germline V gene are LGHNA and YNFKEQ. CDR3: CASSPADDRVQQYF. The CDR3 DNA reads as TGTGCCAGCAGCCCCGCCGACGACAGGGTTCAGCAGTACTTC.

V gene TRBV25-1 combines with J gene TRBJ1-1; 7 nucleotides agree with TRBD1. Germline V lookup: CDR1 MGHDK, CDR2 SYGVNS. After removal of 5 bases from V and 6 bases from J, the junction contained 6 bases not matched to a gene. The CDR3 sequence is 13 residues long. DNA for the CDR3: TGTGCCAGCAGTAGAGGGGGCGAGGCTGAAGCTTTCTTT. This translates into CASSRGGEAEAFF. The full variable domain, in which reference TRBV25-1 and TRBJ1-1 provide the parts outside the CDR3, is EADIYQTPRYLVIGTGKKITLECSQTMGHDKMYWYQQDPGMELHLIHYSYGVNSTEKGDLSSESTVSRIRTEHFPLTLESARPSHTSQYLCASSRGGEAEAFFGQGTRLTVV.

This clone came up a few times. The V and J genes are TRBV6-6 and TRBJ2-3; D is unresolved. The CDR3 totals 13 residues. Trimming removed 4 bases at V and 4 bases at J, with 9 bases between. Looked up from germline, CDR1 is MNHNY and CDR2 is SVGAGI (reference sequence). The CDR3 loop reads CASSSTEADTQYF. In DNA, the CDR3 is TGTGCCAGCAGTTCTACCGAGGCAGATACGCAGTATTTT.

The gene calls are TRBV6-5 and TRBJ1-1, with no clear D. Germline V lookup: CDR1 MNHEY, CDR2 SVGAGI. Trimming removed 4 bases from V and 1 base from J, with 7 bases in between. The CDR3 covers 13 residues. CDR3 in amino acids: CASSSPENTEAFF. Here the CDR3 DNA reads TGTGCCAGCAGTTCCCCAGAGAACACTGAAGCTTTCTTT.

V gene TRBV7-2 combines with J gene TRBJ2-1; weak D call: TRBD2 (6 bases). The CDR3 has 13 residues. Trimming took 5 bases from V and 9 from J, leaving 14 bases between them. Germline V gene data show CDR1 as SGHTA and CDR2 as FQGNSA. The CDR3 reads CASSRRLSGEQFF. For the CDR3, the DNA is TGTGCCAGCAGCCGTAGACTTAGCGGTGAGCAGTTCTTC.

V is TRBV25-1 and J is TRBJ2-1; 10 bases align to TRBD1. CDR3 size: 12 residues. Trimming removed 3 bases from V and 14 bases from J; junction bases left unmatched: 4. CDR1 MGHDK and CDR2 SYGVNS come from the germline V gene. In nucleotides, the CDR3 is TGTGCCAGCAGTGATAAAGGGACAGGGGAGTTCTTC. This codes for CASSDKGTGEFF.

V and J are TRBV28 and TRBJ1-5; TRBD1 agrees at 7 bases. This CDR3 region has 14 residues. The germline V gene encodes CDR1 MDHEN and CDR2 SYDVKM. The ends lost 4 bases at V and 4 bases at J; junction bases unmatched: 4. CDR3 DNA: TGTGCCAGCAGTTCGGGACAGTTGAATCAGCCCCAGCATTTT. This encodes CASSSGQLNQPQHF.